The 20 T cell receptor beta chains presented below share a single source sample, sequenced in a study of T cell responses to AZD1222 COVID-19 vaccine. The data were produced by immunoSEQ multiplex PCR, yet TCRdb's version contains in-frame clones alone and is incomplete. The sample contains some 110,000 clones, about 80% of which appear only once. This specimen was peripheral blood, taken on day 0 of AZD1222 vaccination. These receptors came from an adult in good health.

V is TRBV21-1 and J is TRBJ2-2; the DNA was not compared with TRBD2, the D call given in the table. TRBV21-1 is a pseudogene. The CDR3 covers 17 residues. CDR3 sequence (DNA): TGTGCCAGCAGCCTCGGGAGGGGCGGCGCGAACACCGGGGAGCTGTTTTTT. Residues: CASSLGRGGANTGELFF.

V gene TRBV28 combines with J gene TRBJ2-3, with D maybe TRBD1 (5 bases). Per germline, CDR1 MDHEN and CDR2 SYDVKM. This CDR3 region has 11 residues. The V and J ends lost 8 bases and 4 bases respectively, with 7 bases between them. The CDR3 is CASFRADTQYF. The CDR3 region has the DNA TGTGCCAGCTTCAGGGCAGATACGCAGTATTTT.

The chain recombines TRBV7-2 with TRBJ2-5, with D maybe TRBD1 (6 bases). The CDR3 is 13 residues long. V dropped 4 bases and J dropped 5 bases, with 11 bases sitting between them. Germline CDR1 reads SGHTA; CDR2 reads FQGNSA. The DNA for the CDR3 is TGTGCCAGCAGCTCAAACAGGGTGGAGACCCAGTACTTC. Protein: CASSSNRVETQYF.

The rearrangement uses TRBV5-1 and TRBJ2-7, with 9 bases aligning to TRBD2. Germline CDR1 is SGHRS and CDR2 is YFSETQ. CDR3 length: 16 residues. Trimming cost V 3 bases and J 6 bases; bases outside gene matches: 13. The CDR3: CASSYSSGTSLGEQYF. The CDR3 region has the DNA TGCGCCAGCAGCTATAGTTCCGGGACTAGCTTAGGCGAGCAGTACTTC.

The gene calls are TRBV7-2 and TRBJ2-2, with D unclear. V was pared by 4 bases and J by 6 bases, with 12 bases between. CDR3 size: 14 residues. The V gene's germline CDR1 is SGHTA and CDR2 FQGNSA. CDR3 DNA sequence: TGTGCCAGCAGCTCATCTCTGGCCTCCGGGGAGCTGTTTTTT. Encoded protein: CASSSSLASGELFF.

This clone showed up just once. The chain joins TRBV9 to TRBJ2-3; D is perhaps TRBD2 (5 bases). With 0 bases removed from V and 0 bases from J, the gap between germline ends came to 8 bases. The CDR3 consists of 15 residues. Germline V lookup: CDR1 SGDLS, CDR2 YYNGEE. The CDR3 sequence is CASSVGWTSTDTQYF. CDR3 nucleotide sequence: TGTGCCAGCAGCGTAGGTTGGACTAGCACAGATACGCAGTATTTT.

The chain is built from TRBV12-3 or TRBV12-4 and TRBJ2-1; no clear D. This CDR3 has 12 amino acids. Trimming pared 7 bases from V and 5 bases from J, leaving 9 bases between. The CDR3 nucleotides are TGTGCCAGCACCCGCCAAAACAATGAGCAGTTCTTC. This encodes CASTRQNNEQFF.

This chain uses TRBV10-2 with TRBJ1-1; D is uncertain. V lost 0 bases to trimming and J lost 4 bases, with 9 bases between them. This CDR3 has 14 residues. CDR1 is WSHSY, CDR2 SAAADI, per germline. CDR3 DNA: TGCGCCAGCAGTGAGTCTGTCCGGGTCACTGAAGCTTTCTTT. Translated, it gives CASSESVRVTEAFF.

The DNA for the CDR3 is TGTGCCAGCATCAATTCACAGGGAAAACTGTTTTTT. Translation: CASINSQGKLFF. The chain is built from TRBV6-5 and TRBJ1-4, with D perhaps TRBD1 (6 bases). Germline lookup yields CDR1 MNHEY and CDR2 SVGAGI. There are 12 residues in the CDR3. V was pared by 7 bases and J by 10 bases, with 13 bases between.

Only a few counts were recorded for this clone. The genes are TRBV6-2 or TRBV6-3 and TRBJ1-2, with a possible D match to TRBD1 (6 bases). The CDR3 runs 14 residues. Deletions cut 2 bases from V and 4 bases from J, with 11 bases between. Per the germline V gene, CDR1 is MNHEY and CDR2 is SVGEGT. The CDR3 coding sequence is TGTGCCAGCAGTTACCCGGACAGCTCCTATGGCTACACCTTC. This sequence encodes CASSYPDSSYGYTF.

This chain uses TRBV28 with TRBJ2-2, with 12 bases aligning to TRBD2. Losses at the gene ends were 8 bases for V and 7 bases for J; bases not matched to a gene: 8. There are 15 residues in the CDR3. Germline V gene sequence: CDR1 MDHEN, CDR2 SYDVKM. CDR3 amino acids: CASARLAGAVGELFF. CDR3 bases: TGTGCCAGCGCGAGACTAGCGGGAGCGGTCGGGGAGCTGTTTTTT.

This chain connects TRBV19 to TRBJ1-1, with a tentative D call TRBD1 (5 bases). Germline V gene lookup returns CDR1 LNHDA and CDR2 SQIVND (reference sequence). Trimming took 7 bases from V and 3 from J, leaving 15 bases between them. CDR3 length: 14 amino acids. The CDR3 coding sequence is TGTGCCAGTACCGCCGGAGGGGCGTACACTGAAGCTTTCTTT. Amino acids: CASTAGGAYTEAFF.

The chain uses TRBV5-1 and TRBJ2-1; TRBD1 matches 7 bases. The V and J ends lost 1 base and 3 bases, in that order; junction bases with no gene match: 4. The CDR3 length is 15 residues. Germline values: CDR1 SGHRS, CDR2 YFSETQ. CDR3 in DNA: TGCGCCAGCAGCTTGCAGGGGGACAGCTACAATGAGCAGTTCTTC. This sequence encodes CASSLQGDSYNEQFF. The complete variable domain, with remaining parts taken from reference TRBV5-1 and TRBJ2-1, reads KAGVTQTPRYLIKTRGQQVTLSCSPISGHRSVSWYQQTPGQGLQFLFEYFSETQRNKGNFPGRFSGRQFSNSRSEMNVSTLELGDSALYLCASSLQGDSYNEQFFGPGTRLTVL.

V usage is TRBV5-1 and J usage is TRBJ2-3, with D possibly called TRBD1 or TRBD2 (5 bases each). V lost 4 bases, J lost 5 bases, and 14 bases lay in between. The germline CDR1 and CDR2 sequences are SGHRS and YFSETQ. CDR3 length: 14 residues. The CDR3 loop is CASSPNSGGDTQYF. The CDR3 nucleotides are TGCGCCAGCAGCCCGAATAGTGGGGGAGATACGCAGTATTTT.

This chain joins TRBV19 and TRBJ1-5; 7 bases are shared with TRBD1. Trimming at V came to 5 bases and at J to 4 bases, leaving 8 bases not matched to a gene. This CDR3 spans 15 amino acids. CDR1 and CDR2 (germline): LNHDA, SQIVND (reference sequence). The CDR3 sequence is CASSEGGHHNQPQHF. CDR3 in DNA: TGTGCCAGTAGTGAAGGGGGCCACCATAATCAGCCCCAGCATTTT.

The gene calls are TRBV19 and TRBJ2-1; tentative D call: TRBD2 (5 bases). CDR3 size: 14 residues. Germline V gene data show CDR1 as LNHDA and CDR2 as SQIVND (reference sequence). V was trimmed by 4 bases and J by 8 bases, leaving 15 bases between them. CDR3 amino acids: CASSRVGIIDEQFF. In DNA form, the CDR3 reads TGTGCCAGTAGTAGGGTCGGGATAATCGATGAGCAGTTCTTC.

CDR3 coding DNA: TGCGCCAGCAGCCCCCGGCCCGGCGGCAACACTGAAGCTTTCTTT. This codes for CASSPRPGGNTEAFF. The genes are TRBV5-1 and TRBJ1-1; D not resolved. This CDR3 region has 15 residues. Germline loops: CDR1 SGHRS, CDR2 YFSETQ. Trimming took off 4 bases at V and 2 bases at J, with 15 bases between the two ends.

The CDR3 sequence: CASSLDIQETQYF. The CDR3 coding sequence is TGTGCCAGCAGCTTGGATATTCAAGAGACCCAGTACTTC. This rearrangement joins TRBV5-4 to TRBJ2-5; the D is unclear. CDR1 and CDR2 from the germline V gene are SGHNT and YYREEE (reference sequence). This CDR3 comprises 13 residues. V was trimmed by 0 bases and J by 2 bases, leaving 5 bases between them.

This clone was observed a single time. This chain joins TRBV7-2 and TRBJ2-7; D may be TRBD1 or TRBD2 (5 bases each). The V end lost 3 bases, the J end lost 1 base, and 10 bases lay between the germline ends. The CDR3 sequence is 14 residues long. Germline V CDR1 and CDR2: SGHTA, FQGNSA. This CDR3 is CASSFSEGSYEQYF. In DNA form, the CDR3 reads TGTGCCAGCAGCTTTAGCGAGGGGTCCTACGAGCAGTACTTC.

This clone was detected only a few times. The rearrangement joins TRBV3-1 (or the pseudogene TRBV3-2) to TRBJ2-7; 10 bases fit TRBD2. The ends lost 1 base at V and 3 bases at J; junction bases unmatched: 9. The CDR3 consists of 17 residues. Germline values: CDR1 LGHDT, CDR2 YNNKEL (reference sequence). The CDR3 sequence is CASSQVAGGFNFYEQYF. CDR3 in DNA: TGTGCCAGCAGCCAAGTAGCGGGGGGTTTTAATTTCTACGAGCAGTACTTC.